The clone carrying this T cell receptor beta chain has just a few counts. The antigen is undetermined. The length of the CDR3 is 14 residues. CDR1 LNHDA and CDR2 SQIVND come from the germline V gene (reference sequence). Trimming pared 3 bases from V and 2 bases from J, leaving 8 bases between. These data are taken from a study of response to subunit inactivated influenza vaccine. Study results and limitations: Researchers suggested that each seasonal influenza vaccination recruits few new T cells.

TCRdb analysed the RT-PCR reads with MiXCR anew, one entry per CDR3 protein. This table has 600,000 to 700,000 distinct CDR3 sequences, 11% to 15% appearing once. This sequence joins TRBV19 and TRBJ1-3; maybe TRBD1 (5 bases). This receptor was obtained from a man aged 45-65 years who received an inactivated influenza vaccine. Sequenced material: PBMCs from blood, taken less than 15 days before vaccination. The CDR3, as DNA: TGTGCCAGTAGTATGGGGACGGCTGGAAACACCATATATTTT. It is translated as CASSMGTAGNTIYF.